The 13 T cell receptor beta chains in this list originate from one sample, sequenced in a study of OX40 agonist ivuxolimab in advanced cancers. Data came from immunoSEQ multiplex PCR; TCRdb stores just in-frame clones and leaves some out. The table shows tens of thousands of clones, with about 93% occurring only once. The material was CD4+ or CD8+ T cells sorted from blood, obtained in a trial of the OX40 agonist ivuxolimab. The source of these receptors is an adult with an advanced solid tumor such as melanoma, head and neck, liver or kidney cancer.

This chain joins TRBV5-4 and TRBJ2-5, with D possibly TRBD2 on 6 matching bases. Germline V CDR1 and CDR2: SGHNT, YYREEE (reference sequence). CDR3 size: 14 residues. The V end lost 0 bases, the J end lost 3 bases, and 9 bases lay between the germline ends. Here the CDR3 DNA reads TGTGCCAGCAGCTTGGACATAGCGGAAGAGACCCAGTACTTC. Amino acid sequence: CASSLDIAEETQYF.

V and J are TRBV25-1 and TRBJ2-2; D might be TRBD1 (6 bases). This CDR3 has 14 residues. Germline lookup yields CDR1 MGHDK and CDR2 SYGVNS. The V gene lost 1 base and the J gene lost 12 bases, with 15 bases spanning the gap. In DNA form, the CDR3 reads TGTGCCAGCAGTGAATTGGTTCCACAGGGTCAGCTGTTTTTT. It translates to CASSELVPQGQLFF. The full variable domain, its missing parts supplied by reference TRBV25-1 and TRBJ2-2, is EADIYQTPRYLVIGTGKKITLECSQTMGHDKMYWYQQDPGMELHLIHYSYGVNSTEKGDLSSESTVSRIRTEHFPLTLESARPSHTSQYLCASSELVPQGQLFFGEGSRLTVL.

This chain joins TRBV6-5 and TRBJ2-2, with TRBD2 as a possible D gene (5 bases). V gave up 0 bases and J gave up 7 bases, with 12 bases separating them. Germline lookup yields CDR1 MNHEY and CDR2 SVGAGI. The CDR3 is 15 amino acids. DNA of the CDR3: TGTGCCAGCAGTTACTCGACGTCCGGGGACGGGGAGCTGTTTTTT. It codes for CASSYSTSGDGELFF.

The chain joins TRBV14 to TRBJ1-6, with D uncertain. Germline-derived CDR1 and CDR2 are SGHDN and FVKESK. There are 14 residues in the CDR3. V was clipped by 4 bases and J by 9 bases, with 13 bases between them. The chain's CDR3 is CASSPFGIFSPLHF. The DNA of the CDR3 is TGTGCCAGCAGCCCCTTTGGGATCTTTTCACCCCTCCACTTT.

The V call is TRBV27, the J call TRBJ1-5; no clear D. Trimming left V 1 base short and J 3 bases short, with 10 bases between. The V gene's germline CDR1 is MNHEY and CDR2 SMNVEV (reference sequence). This CDR3 is built from 15 residues. The CDR3 loop is CASSLWAGYNQPQHF. DNA for the CDR3: TGTGCCAGCAGTTTATGGGCAGGCTACAATCAGCCCCAGCATTTT.

This clone was observed a few times. The chain combines TRBV18 with TRBJ1-5; D gene uncertain. The CDR3 has 13 residues. Trimming cost V 5 bases and J 4 bases, with 9 bases left between them. Germline V lookup: CDR1 KGHSH, CDR2 LQKENI. The CDR3 sequence is CASSEYQNQPQHF. In nucleotides, the CDR3 is TGTGCCAGCTCAGAGTACCAGAATCAGCCCCAGCATTTT.

This clone was seen a single time. The chain uses TRBV6-5 and TRBJ1-2; D might be TRBD1 (6 bases). The V and J ends lost 7 bases and 7 bases respectively, with 22 bases between them. Germline V gene sequence: CDR1 MNHEY, CDR2 SVGAGI. The CDR3 length is 15 residues. The CDR3 DNA reads TGTGCCAGCACGCCTGCCGCTCAGGGGAATTTTGGCTACACCTTC. Residues: CASTPAAQGNFGYTF.

This chain joins TRBV7-9 and TRBJ2-5, with D perhaps TRBD1 (6 bases). Per germline, CDR1 SEHNR and CDR2 FQNEAQ (reference sequence). V gave up 5 bases and J gave up 5 bases, with 12 bases separating them. This CDR3 region has 13 residues. In nucleotides, the CDR3 is TGTGCCAGCAGCGGGACACCCCGGGAGACCCAGTACTTC. Its protein is CASSGTPRETQYF.

The chain combines TRBV5-6 with TRBJ1-1; TRBD1 matches 7 bases. The trim removed 0 bases at V and 5 bases at J, leaving 10 bases unmatched. The germline CDR1 and CDR2 sequences are SGHDT and YYEEEE. The CDR3 is 16 amino acids. The CDR3 region has the DNA TGTGCCAGCAGCTTGGAATATGTTGCAGGGGGGACTGAAGCTTTCTTT. Translated, it gives CASSLEYVAGGTEAFF. Filled out from reference TRBV5-6 and TRBJ1-1, the complete variable domain reads DAGVTQSPTHLIKTRGQQVTLRCSPKSGHDTVSWYQQALGQGPQFIFQYYEEEERQRGNFPDRFSGHQFPNYSSELNVNALLLGDSALYLCASSLEYVAGGTEAFFGQGTRLTVV.

The V gene is TRBV19, the J gene TRBJ2-7; D may be TRBD2 (5 bases). This CDR3 region has 15 residues. From germline, CDR1 is LNHDA and CDR2 SQIVND (reference sequence). V gave up 5 bases and J gave up 0 bases, with 14 bases separating them. In nucleotides, the CDR3 is TGTGCCAGTAGTCCCTCCGGGATGAGCTCCTACGAGCAGTACTTC. As protein: CASSPSGMSSYEQYF.

This sequence joins TRBV5-4 and TRBJ1-1; D gene uncertain. Germline lookup yields CDR1 SGHNT and CDR2 YYREEE (reference sequence). The V gene lost 0 bases and the J gene lost 1 base, with 10 bases spanning the gap. The CDR3 covers 15 residues. Here the CDR3 reads CASSLAISGNTEAFF. CDR3 nucleotide sequence: TGTGCCAGCAGCTTGGCCATCTCGGGGAACACTGAAGCTTTCTTT.

The chain uses TRBV7-9 and TRBJ2-3, with TRBD1 as a possible D gene (6 bases). This CDR3 is built from 15 residues. The germline V gene encodes CDR1 SEHNR and CDR2 FQNEAQ (reference sequence). The germline V and J ends were trimmed by 4 bases and 2 bases, with 13 bases remaining between them. The CDR3 coding sequence is TGTGCCAGCAGCTCCAGACAGGATCACACAGATACGCAGTATTTT. Residues: CASSSRQDHTDTQYF.

The chain joins TRBV27 to TRBJ1-2, with 9 bases matching TRBD1. Germline lookup yields CDR1 MNHEY and CDR2 SMNVEV (reference sequence). This CDR3 contains 14 residues. V shed 4 bases, J shed 4 bases, and the junction held 4 bases outside the gene matches. The CDR3 nucleotides read TGTGCCAGCAGTTGGGGACAGGGAGGCTATGGCTACACCTTC. Translation: CASSWGQGGYGYTF.